A selection of T cell receptor beta chains follows, all from one sample in a study of cytomegalovirus exposure and HLA in healthy donors. Produced via immunoSEQ multiplex PCR; TCRdb's table is partial and in-frame only. The sample lists approximately 190,000 clones, 87% occurring once. The sample was PBMCs. These receptors were collected from a boy aged 2 to 10 in good health and CMV-seronegative. The CDR3 runs from the conserved cysteine through the conserved F or W. A D gene is named only where the DNA matches it firmly. The size of a clone is reported for some rows only, either as once, few or many, or as a class for expanded clones.

cdr3_aa | cdr3_nt | d_call | j_call | cdr3_length | v_call | clone_size
CASSYPGSDTQYF | TGTGCCAGCAGTTACCCGGGTTCGGATACGCAGTATTTT | . | TRBJ2-3 | 13 | TRBV6-6 | few
CASSITGNREQYF | TGTGCCAGTAGTATAACAGGGAACCGCGAGCAGTACTTC | . | TRBJ2-7 | 13 | TRBV19 | once
CSSSLQEQGAFF | TGTTCCAGCAGCTTACAAGAACAGGGAGCTTTCTTT | . | TRBJ1-1 | 12 | TRBV7-9 | once
CASNLQGPNTEAFF | TGTGCCAGCAACCTACAGGGCCCGAACACTGAAGCTTTCTTT | . | TRBJ1-1 | 14 | TRBV28 | once
CASSQVRTSDTDTQYF | TGTGCCAGCAGCCAAGTGAGGACATCGGACACAGATACGCAGTATTTT | . | TRBJ2-3 | 16 | TRBV4-2 | .
CATNNPDRPNHEQYF | TGTGCCACTAATAACCCGGACAGGCCGAATCACGAGCAGTACTTC | TRBD1 | TRBJ2-7 | 15 | TRBV7-9 | .
CASSLGRAFLYEQYF | TGTGCCAGCAGCTTAGGCCGCGCTTTCCTTTACGAGCAGTACTTC | . | TRBJ2-7 | 15 | TRBV7-2 | .
CATRTRVQYF | TGTGCCACCCGGACTAGGGTTCAGTACTTC | TRBD2 | TRBJ2-5 | 10 | TRBV6-1 | .
CASTLDFRTDTQYF | TGTGCCAGCACCTTGGACTTTCGCACAGATACGCAGTATTTT | . | TRBJ2-3 | 14 | TRBV28 | .
CASSPREGANYGYTF | TGTGCCAGCAGTCCACGAGAGGGGGCAAACTATGGCTACACCTTC | TRBD1 | TRBJ1-2 | 15 | TRBV27 | once
CASSPSGGSGGYGYTF | TGTGCCAGCAGCCCGTCAGGGGGCTCCGGGGGTTATGGCTACACCTTC | TRBD1 | TRBJ1-2 | 16 | TRBV7-3 | .
CASSLRPGSTGELFF | TGTGCCAGCAGTTTACGTCCAGGAAGCACCGGGGAGCTGTTTTTT | . | TRBJ2-2 | 15 | TRBV6-6 | once
CASSVMAGAQDTQYF | TGTGCCAGCAGCGTTATGGCGGGGGCCCAGGATACGCAGTATTTT | . | TRBJ2-3 | 15 | TRBV9 | .
CSVGSGYTF | TGCAGCGTTGGTTCGGGCTACACCTTC | . | TRBJ1-2 | 9 | TRBV29-1 | .
CATRGTGNTGELFF | TGTGCCACCAGGGGGACGGGTAACACCGGGGAGCTGTTTTTT | TRBD1 | TRBJ2-2 | 14 | TRBV19 | .
CASSLGQGAVVYGYTF | TGTGCCAGCAGCCTCGGACAGGGGGCTGTCGTCTATGGCTACACCTTC | TRBD1 | TRBJ1-2 | 16 | TRBV5-4 | .
CASRSRQGPNTGELFF | TGTGCCAGCAGGAGTCGGCAGGGGCCGAACACCGGGGAGCTGTTTTTT | . | TRBJ2-2 | 16 | TRBV27 | once
CASSEGQGASTSGARGEQFF | TGTGCCAGCAGTGAAGGCCAGGGGGCCTCCACTAGCGGGGCCCGGGGTGAGCAGTTCTTC | TRBD2 | TRBJ2-1 | 20 | TRBV6-1 | .
CASSSGLGPGHYGYTF | TGCGCCAGCAGCTCGGGACTTGGCCCGGGTCACTATGGCTACACCTTC | . | TRBJ1-2 | 16 | TRBV5-1 | .
CASSLIVRDRGFLYSYEQYF | TGTGCCAGCAGCTTAATTGTTCGGGACAGGGGGTTTTTGTACTCCTACGAGCAGTACTTC | TRBD1 | TRBJ2-7 | 20 | TRBV7-8 | .
CASSPTGNTEAFF | TGTGCCAGCAGCCCGACAGGGAACACTGAAGCTTTCTTT | . | TRBJ1-1 | 13 | TRBV6-5 | .
CASMGSQDTGELFF | TGTGCCAGCATGGGATCACAGGACACCGGGGAGCTGTTTTTT | . | TRBJ2-2 | 14 | TRBV6-1 | few
CASSGGANSPLHF | TGTGCCAGTTCTGGGGGGGCTAATTCACCCCTCCACTTT | . | TRBJ1-6 | 13 | TRBV7-3 | .
CAWSVRGGDGYTF | TGTGCCTGGAGTGTAAGAGGGGGTGATGGCTACACCTTC | . | TRBJ1-2 | 13 | TRBV30 | .
CASSRDSPSYNEQFF | TGTGCCAGCAGTCGGGACAGCCCCTCCTACAATGAGCAGTTCTTC | TRBD1 | TRBJ2-1 | 15 | TRBV9 | .
CATSRDPDGTYEQYF | TGTGCCACCAGCAGAGATCCCGACGGGACCTACGAGCAGTACTTC | . | TRBJ2-7 | 15 | TRBV15 | .
CASRDRVGYTF | TGTGCCAGCAGAGACAGGGTTGGCTACACCTTC | TRBD1 | TRBJ1-2 | 11 | TRBV6-1 | .